What follows is one T cell receptor (beta chain) and its context. The antigen remains undetermined. This entry belongs to a study of identical twins. The CDR3 is 14 amino acids. V lost 6 bases to trimming and J lost 11 bases, with 22 bases between them. A universal primer site was incorporated via template switching, and the cDNA contained unique molecular identifiers. TCRdb processed the 5' RACE reads anew with MiXCR; each CDR3 protein has one entry. The sample records some 570,000 distinct CDR3 sequences, about 20% being singletons. The study's findings and limits: Researchers reported weaker excess twin sharing in beta out-of-frame sequences.

This same sample was also part of a study on yellow fever vaccine responses in identical twins.

Sequenced sample: CD4+ T cells sorted from blood. The chain joins TRBV12-3 or TRBV12-4 to TRBJ1-1, with D possibly being TRBD1 (6 bases). This receptor was identified in a woman aged 18-35 years in good health. CDR3: CASRAGAGGIRAFF. CDR3 DNA sequence: TGTGCCAGCAGAGCGGGGGCGGGGGGTATCCGGGCTTTCTTT.